The 16 T cell receptor beta chains below all came from one sample that was sequenced in a study of T cells in Graves' hyperthyroidism and ophthalmopathy. Researchers took RNA transcripts and amplified the TCR beta CDR3 regions from them. The HTBI set primed first-round TCR CDR3 RT-PCR. MiXCR, applied by TCRdb to the multiplex PCR reads, yields one record per CDR3 protein. The repertoire includes around 420,000 distinct CDR3 sequences, 15% to 19% of them detected once, and approximately 14% sits in the top ten. Sequencing was carried out using blood. The receptors shown here come from a woman younger than 35 with Graves' hyperthyroidism.

The rearrangement joins TRBV7-8 to TRBJ2-6; D gene ambiguous. Trimming left V 2 bases short and J 0 bases short, with 11 bases between. Germline-derived CDR1 and CDR2 are SGHVS and FQNEAQ. CDR3 length: 17 amino acids. The CDR3 DNA follows: TGTGCCAGCAGCTTACTCCTTTCCCCCTCTGGGGCCAACGTCCTGACTTTC. Its translation is CASSLLLSPSGANVLTF.

This clonotype was seen ten or more times. The V gene is TRBV7-6, the J gene TRBJ2-1, with 8 bases identical to TRBD2. The ends lost 2 bases at V and 6 bases at J; junction bases unmatched: 6. Germline CDR1 and CDR2: SGHVS and FNYEAQ. CDR3 size: 15 residues. CDR3 residues: CASSLFRGGVNEQFF. The CDR3 DNA sequence: TGTGCCAGCAGCTTATTCCGGGGGGGGGTCAATGAGCAGTTCTTC.

The chain carries TRBV25-1 and TRBJ1-1; no clear D. V dropped 5 bases and J dropped 7 bases, with 11 bases sitting between them. Germline V CDR1 and CDR2: MGHDK, SYGVNS. The CDR3 sequence is 12 residues long. Here the CDR3 DNA reads TGTGCCAGCAGTCCCGGACCTGGTGAAGCTTTCTTT. It codes for CASSPGPGEAFF.

This clonotype turned up a few times. This chain uses TRBV2 with TRBJ2-3; 11 bases line up with TRBD1. The CDR3 totals 17 residues. Germline trimming cut 5 bases from V and 6 bases from J; bases unmatched to any gene: 13. Germline values: CDR1 SNHLY, CDR2 FYNNEI. CDR3 sequence reads: CASSIPGTGGNTDTQYF. DNA for the CDR3: TGTGCCAGCAGTATTCCCGGGACAGGGGGAAACACGGATACGCAGTATTTT.

This clonotype was counted a few times. The CDR3 spells CASSVSDDPWVEAFF. The CDR3 nucleotides are TGTGCCAGCAGCGTATCGGACGATCCTTGGGTTGAAGCTTTCTTT. The chain couples TRBV9 to TRBJ1-1; D gene ambiguous. The V gene's germline CDR1 is SGDLS and CDR2 YYNGEE. This CDR3 has 15 amino acids. V lost 1 base to trimming and J lost 7 bases, with 17 bases between them. Filled out from reference TRBV9 and TRBJ1-1, the complete variable domain reads DSGVTQTPKHLITATGQRVTLRCSPRSGDLSVYWYQQSLDQGLQFLIQYYNGEERAKGNILERFSAQQFPDLHSELNLSSLELGDSALYFCASSVSDDPWVEAFFGQGTRLTVV.

This clonotype was counted only a few times. The gene calls are TRBV9 and TRBJ2-1; 10 bases match TRBD2. The CDR3 totals 16 residues. The germline V gene has CDR1 SGDLS and CDR2 YYNGEE. J lost 0 bases, V lost 4 bases, and 4 bases had no gene match. CDR3 protein: CASSTPSGGSYNEQFF. The CDR3, as DNA: TGTGCCAGCAGCACCCCTAGCGGGGGCTCCTACAATGAGCAGTTCTTC.

In regard to this clonotype: A much larger clone lies one base from this, so it may be a read error. The chain couples TRBV12-3 or TRBV12-4 to TRBJ2-7; 7 bases are shared with TRBD1. With 6 bases clipped from V and 7 bases from J, the junction kept 9 bases outside the gene matches. The CDR3 extends over 13 amino acids. The CDR3 sequence is CASSQRQGLEQYF. The CDR3 region has the DNA TGTGCCAGCAGCCAAAGACAGGGCCTTGAGCAGTACTTC.

Ten or more counts support this clonotype. The chain uses TRBV5-1 and TRBJ2-5; perhaps D is TRBD1 or TRBD2 (5 bases each). Germline CDR1 and CDR2: SGHRS and YFSETQ. CDR3 length: 15 residues. With 0 bases removed from V and 5 bases from J, the gap between germline ends came to 14 bases. CDR3 residues: CASSLVWDEGETQYF. CDR3 sequence (DNA): TGCGCCAGCAGCTTGGTGTGGGACGAGGGGGAGACCCAGTACTTC.

This clonotype was seen only a few times. The chain carries TRBV7-9 and TRBJ1-4; no firm D call. The ends were cut back, 8 bases at V and 15 bases at J, with 19 bases in the middle. The CDR3 has 12 residues. CDR1 and CDR2 from the germline V gene are SEHNR and FQNEAQ (reference sequence). The DNA for the CDR3 is TGTGCCAGCGGGAACAATAATGATAAGGTGTTTTTT. It specifies CASGNNNDKVFF.

A few counts support this clonotype. This chain uses TRBV15 with TRBJ1-4, with D perhaps matching TRBD1 (6 bases). This CDR3 region has 15 residues. Germline assignment: CDR1 LNHNV and CDR2 YYDKDF (reference sequence). V gave up 4 bases and J gave up 7 bases, with 16 bases separating them. The CDR3 coding sequence is TGTGCCACCAGCATTGCACGGCAGGGGTTTGAAAAACTGTTTTTT. This sequence encodes CATSIARQGFEKLFF.

The V and J genes are TRBV19 and TRBJ2-1; TRBD2 matches 9 bases. The V segment lost 3 bases and the J segment 6 bases; nucleotides outside the gene matches: 6. Germline CDR1 reads LNHDA; CDR2 reads SQIVND (reference sequence). This CDR3 region has 15 residues. The CDR3 DNA reads as TGTGCCAGTAGTATCGGGCTAGCGGGGCTCAATGAGCAGTTCTTC. Protein: CASSIGLAGLNEQFF.

The chain employs TRBV28 and TRBJ1-3; 8 bases fit TRBD1. Trimming at V came to 5 bases and at J to 0 bases, leaving 6 bases not matched to a gene. There are 16 residues in the CDR3. Germline V gives CDR1 MDHEN, CDR2 SYDVKM. The CDR3 loop is CASSTPGQGSGNTIYF. The DNA of the CDR3 is TGTGCCAGCAGTACTCCCGGACAGGGCTCTGGAAACACCATATATTTT.

The chain recombines TRBV19 with TRBJ1-1, with D tentatively TRBD1 (5 bases). This CDR3 has 13 residues. CDR1 and CDR2 from the germline V gene are LNHDA and SQIVND (reference sequence). Trimming cost V 10 bases and J 1 base, with 13 bases left between them. The CDR3 loop reads CATWGRTNTEAFF. CDR3 sequence (DNA): TGTGCCACCTGGGGCAGGACGAACACTGAAGCTTTCTTT. Together with reference TRBV19 and TRBJ1-1, the CDR3 gives the full variable domain: DGGITQSPKYLFRKEGQNVTLSCEQNLNHDAMYWYRQDPGQGLRLIYYSQIVNDFQKGDIAEGYSVSREKKESFPLTVTSAQKNPTAFYLCATWGRTNTEAFFGQGTRLTVV.

This clonotype was observed a few times. The chain recombines TRBV28 with TRBJ2-7; D unresolved. Germline V gives CDR1 MDHEN, CDR2 SYDVKM. CDR3 length equals 14 residues. V lost 8 bases, J lost 0 bases, and 14 bases lay in between. The CDR3 here is CASDDNDRSYEQYF. Here the CDR3 DNA reads TGTGCCAGCGATGACAACGACCGCTCCTACGAGCAGTACTTC.

The chain carries TRBV9 and TRBJ2-3; D uncertain. Germline-derived CDR1 and CDR2 are SGDLS and YYNGEE. The V end was cut by 0 bases, the J end by 7 bases, with 6 bases between. The CDR3 is made up of 12 amino acids. The CDR3 loop reads CASSVEENTQYF. The CDR3 DNA reads TGTGCCAGCAGCGTAGAAGAGAATACGCAGTATTTT.

This clonotype was observed many times. J is TRBJ1-2 and V is TRBV12-3 or TRBV12-4, with D unclear. This CDR3 is built from 13 residues. Trimming took 3 bases from V and 3 from J, leaving 8 bases between them. CDR3 sequence: CASSFQEYYGYTF. DNA of the CDR3: TGTGCCAGCAGTTTTCAAGAGTACTATGGCTACACCTTC.